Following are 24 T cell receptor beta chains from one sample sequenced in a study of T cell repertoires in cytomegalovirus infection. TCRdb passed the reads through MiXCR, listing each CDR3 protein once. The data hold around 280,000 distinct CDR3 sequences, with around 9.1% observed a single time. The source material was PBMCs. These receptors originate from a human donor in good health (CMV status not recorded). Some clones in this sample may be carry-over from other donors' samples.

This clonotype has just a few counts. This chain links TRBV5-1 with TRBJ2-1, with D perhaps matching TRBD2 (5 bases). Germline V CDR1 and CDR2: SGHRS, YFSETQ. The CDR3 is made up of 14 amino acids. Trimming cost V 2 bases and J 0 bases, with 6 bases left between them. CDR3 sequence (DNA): TGCGCCAGCAGCTTCGGGGTCTCCTACAATGAGCAGTTCTTC. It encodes CASSFGVSYNEQFF.

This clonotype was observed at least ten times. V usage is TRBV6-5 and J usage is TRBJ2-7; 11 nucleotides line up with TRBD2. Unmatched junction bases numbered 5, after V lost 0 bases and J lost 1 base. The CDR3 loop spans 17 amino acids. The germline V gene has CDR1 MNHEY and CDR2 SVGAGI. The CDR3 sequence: CASSYSTSGGASYEQYV. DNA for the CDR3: TGTGCCAGCAGTTACTCCACTAGCGGGGGTGCATCCTACGAGCAGTACGTC.

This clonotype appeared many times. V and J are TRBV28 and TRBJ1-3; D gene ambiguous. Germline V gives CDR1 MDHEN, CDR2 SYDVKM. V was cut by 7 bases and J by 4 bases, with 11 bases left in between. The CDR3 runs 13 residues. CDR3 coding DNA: TGTGCCAGCACCCGGCTCTCCGGAAACACCATATATTTT. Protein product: CASTRLSGNTIYF.

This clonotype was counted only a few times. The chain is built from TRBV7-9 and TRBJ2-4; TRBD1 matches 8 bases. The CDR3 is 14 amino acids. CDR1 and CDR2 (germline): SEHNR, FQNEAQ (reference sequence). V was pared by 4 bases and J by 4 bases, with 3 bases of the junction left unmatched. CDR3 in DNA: TGTGCCAGCAGCTACCGGGACAGGAAAAACATTCAGTACTTC. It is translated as CASSYRDRKNIQYF.

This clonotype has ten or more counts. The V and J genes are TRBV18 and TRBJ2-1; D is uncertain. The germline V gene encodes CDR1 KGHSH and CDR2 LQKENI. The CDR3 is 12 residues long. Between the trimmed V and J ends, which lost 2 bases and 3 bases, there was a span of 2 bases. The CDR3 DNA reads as TGTGCCAGCTCACCAGGCTACAATGAGCAGTTCTTC. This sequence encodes CASSPGYNEQFF.

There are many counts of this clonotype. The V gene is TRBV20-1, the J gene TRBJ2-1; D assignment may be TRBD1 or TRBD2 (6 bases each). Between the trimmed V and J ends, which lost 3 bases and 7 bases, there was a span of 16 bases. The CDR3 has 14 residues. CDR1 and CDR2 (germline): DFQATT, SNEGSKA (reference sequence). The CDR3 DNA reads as TGCAGTGCTAGGAGAGGGGGGCGTATAAATGAGCAGTTCTTC. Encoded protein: CSARRGGRINEQFF.

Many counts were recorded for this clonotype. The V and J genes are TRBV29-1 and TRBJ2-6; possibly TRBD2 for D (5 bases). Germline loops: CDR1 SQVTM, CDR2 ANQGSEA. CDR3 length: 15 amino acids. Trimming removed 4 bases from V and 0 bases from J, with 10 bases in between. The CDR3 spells CSVAPGSSGANVLTF. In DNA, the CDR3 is TGCAGCGTTGCCCCGGGATCCTCTGGGGCCAACGTCCTGACTTTC. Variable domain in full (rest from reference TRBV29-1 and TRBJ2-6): SAVISQKPSRDICQRGTSLTIQCQVDSQVTMMFWYRQQPGQSLTLIATANQGSEATYESGFVIDKFPISRPNLTFSTLTVSNMSPEDSSIYLCSVAPGSSGANVLTFGAGSRLTVL.

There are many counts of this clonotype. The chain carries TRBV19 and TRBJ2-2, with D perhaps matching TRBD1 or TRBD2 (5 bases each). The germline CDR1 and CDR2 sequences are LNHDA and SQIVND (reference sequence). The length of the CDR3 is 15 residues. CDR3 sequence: CATTRGIRGTGELFF. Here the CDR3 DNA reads TGTGCTACAACTAGGGGCATTCGAGGGACCGGGGAGCTGTTTTTT.

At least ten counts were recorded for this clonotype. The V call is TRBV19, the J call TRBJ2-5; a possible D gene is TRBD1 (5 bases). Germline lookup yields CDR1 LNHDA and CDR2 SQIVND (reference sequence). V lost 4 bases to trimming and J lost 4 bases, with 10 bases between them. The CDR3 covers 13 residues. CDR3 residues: CASSTGRRETQYF. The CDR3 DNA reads TGTGCCAGTAGTACAGGGCGGCGAGAGACCCAGTACTTC.

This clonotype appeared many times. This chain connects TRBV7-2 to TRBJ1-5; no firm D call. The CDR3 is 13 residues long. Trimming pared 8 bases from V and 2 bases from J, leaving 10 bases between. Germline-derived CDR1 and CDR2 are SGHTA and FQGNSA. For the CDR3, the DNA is TGTGCCAGCGGACTCCGGGGCAATCAGCCCCAGCATTTT. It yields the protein CASGLRGNQPQHF.

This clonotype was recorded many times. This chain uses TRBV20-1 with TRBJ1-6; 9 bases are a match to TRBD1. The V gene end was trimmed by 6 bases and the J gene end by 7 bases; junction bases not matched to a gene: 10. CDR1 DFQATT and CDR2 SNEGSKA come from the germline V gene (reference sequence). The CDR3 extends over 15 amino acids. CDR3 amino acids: CSASRTGEINSPLHF. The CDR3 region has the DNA TGCAGTGCCTCGCGGACAGGGGAGATCAATTCACCCCTCCACTTT.

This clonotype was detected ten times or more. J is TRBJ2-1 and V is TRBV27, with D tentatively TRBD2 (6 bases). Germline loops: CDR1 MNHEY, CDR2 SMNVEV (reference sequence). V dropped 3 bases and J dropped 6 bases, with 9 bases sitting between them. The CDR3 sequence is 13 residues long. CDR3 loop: CASSFGGVNEQFF. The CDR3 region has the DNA TGTGCCAGCAGTTTCGGAGGGGTCAATGAGCAGTTCTTC.

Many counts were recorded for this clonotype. The CDR3 sequence is CASSLRGAYGYTF. The CDR3, as DNA: TGTGCCAGCAGCTTGAGGGGCGCCTATGGCTACACCTTC. The chain links TRBV7-2 to TRBJ1-2, with D possibly TRBD1 on 5 matching bases. CDR1 and CDR2 from the germline V gene are SGHTA and FQGNSA. V lost 3 bases and J 4 bases, leaving 9 bases between the germline ends. The CDR3 covers 13 residues.

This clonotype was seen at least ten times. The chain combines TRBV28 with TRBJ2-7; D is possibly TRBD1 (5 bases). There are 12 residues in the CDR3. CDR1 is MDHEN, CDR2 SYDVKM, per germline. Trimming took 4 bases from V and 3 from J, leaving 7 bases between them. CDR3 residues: CASSSTDYEQYV. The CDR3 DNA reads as TGTGCCAGCAGTTCGACAGACTACGAGCAGTACGTC.

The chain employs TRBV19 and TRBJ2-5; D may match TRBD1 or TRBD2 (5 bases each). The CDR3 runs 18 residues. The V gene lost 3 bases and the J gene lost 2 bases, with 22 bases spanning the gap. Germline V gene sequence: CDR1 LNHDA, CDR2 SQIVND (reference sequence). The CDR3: CASSIGGGLITTQETQYF. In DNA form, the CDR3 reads TGTGCCAGTAGTATTGGGGGTGGATTGATCACAACACAAGAGACCCAGTACTTC.

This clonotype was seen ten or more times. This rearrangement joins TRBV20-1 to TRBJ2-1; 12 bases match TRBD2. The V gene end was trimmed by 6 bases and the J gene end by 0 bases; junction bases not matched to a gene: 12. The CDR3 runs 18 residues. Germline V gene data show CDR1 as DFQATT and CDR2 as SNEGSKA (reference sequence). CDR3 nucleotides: TGCAGTGCCCAGGGGACTAGCGGGCTACTAAGCTCCTACAATGAGCAGTTCTTC. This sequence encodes CSAQGTSGLLSSYNEQFF.

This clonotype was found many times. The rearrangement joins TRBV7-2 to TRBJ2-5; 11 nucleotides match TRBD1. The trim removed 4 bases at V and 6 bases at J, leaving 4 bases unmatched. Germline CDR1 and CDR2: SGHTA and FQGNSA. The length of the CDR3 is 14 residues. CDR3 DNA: TGTGCCAGCAGCTCGGGACAGGGGGGGAAGACCCAGTACTTC. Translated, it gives CASSSGQGGKTQYF.

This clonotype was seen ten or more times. CDR3 DNA sequence: TGTGCCAGCAGCTTACGGGCGCCCCTGAAGCATGAGCAGTTCTTC. It codes for CASSLRAPLKHEQFF. The chain employs TRBV7-2 and TRBJ2-1; D is ambiguous. V lost 2 bases and J 8 bases, leaving 16 bases between the germline ends. This CDR3 has 15 residues. From germline, CDR1 is SGHTA and CDR2 FQGNSA.

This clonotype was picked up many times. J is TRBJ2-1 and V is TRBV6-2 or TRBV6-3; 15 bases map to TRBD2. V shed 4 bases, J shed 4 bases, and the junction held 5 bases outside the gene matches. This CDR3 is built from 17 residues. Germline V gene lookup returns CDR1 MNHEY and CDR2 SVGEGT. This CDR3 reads CASSSRTSGGGYNEQFF. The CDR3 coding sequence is TGTGCCAGCAGTTCGCGGACTAGCGGGGGGGGGTACAATGAGCAGTTCTTC.

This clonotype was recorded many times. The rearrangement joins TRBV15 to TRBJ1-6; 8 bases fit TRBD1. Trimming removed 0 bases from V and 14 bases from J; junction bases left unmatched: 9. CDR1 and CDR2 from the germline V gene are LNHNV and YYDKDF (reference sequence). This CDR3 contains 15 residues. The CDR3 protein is CATSRDPQGEVTLHF. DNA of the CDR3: TGTGCCACCAGCAGAGACCCACAGGGGGAAGTAACCCTCCACTTT.

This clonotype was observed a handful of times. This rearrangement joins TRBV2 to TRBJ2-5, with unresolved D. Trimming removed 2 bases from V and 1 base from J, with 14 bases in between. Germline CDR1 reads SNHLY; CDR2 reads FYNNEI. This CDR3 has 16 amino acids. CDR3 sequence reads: CASSEFLAFFQETQYF. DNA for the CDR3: TGTGCCAGCAGTGAATTCTTAGCCTTCTTCCAAGAGACCCAGTACTTC.

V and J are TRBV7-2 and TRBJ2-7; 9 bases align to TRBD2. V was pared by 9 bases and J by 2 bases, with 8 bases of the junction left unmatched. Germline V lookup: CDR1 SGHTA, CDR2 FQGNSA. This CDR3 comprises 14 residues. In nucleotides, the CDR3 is TGTGCCAGTAGTTATAGCGGGGGAGCCTACGAGCAGTACTTC. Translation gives CASSYSGGAYEQYF.

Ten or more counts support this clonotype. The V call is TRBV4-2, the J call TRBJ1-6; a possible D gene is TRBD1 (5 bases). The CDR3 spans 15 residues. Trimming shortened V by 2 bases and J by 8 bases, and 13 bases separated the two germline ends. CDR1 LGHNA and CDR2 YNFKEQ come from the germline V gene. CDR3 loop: CASSQPGRVDSPLHF. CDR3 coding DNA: TGTGCCAGCAGCCAACCGGGGCGGGTGGATTCACCCCTCCACTTT.

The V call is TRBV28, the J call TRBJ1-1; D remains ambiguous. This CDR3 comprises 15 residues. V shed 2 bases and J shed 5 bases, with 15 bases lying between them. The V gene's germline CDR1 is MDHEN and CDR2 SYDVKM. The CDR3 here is CASSLGKLGGTEAFF. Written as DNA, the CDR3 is TGTGCCAGCAGTTTAGGGAAGTTAGGAGGGACTGAAGCTTTCTTT.